A selection of T cell receptor beta chains follows, all from one sample in a study of blood T cells in healthy people across ages. TCRdb recomputed calls from the 5' RACE reads with MiXCR, one row per CDR3 protein. The sample has roughly 1.5 million distinct CDR3 sequences; approximately 43% are singletons. Material for sequencing was blood. The receptor set was obtained from a woman under 30 in good health. The CDR3 runs from the conserved cysteine through the conserved F or W.

J	V	CDR3
TRBJ2-1	TRBV7-2	CASSPDRSGEQFF
TRBJ2-7	TRBV20-1	CSARQGPYAQYF
TRBJ2-1	TRBV9	CASSRLAGGGDEQFF
TRBJ2-1	TRBV20-1	CSAPGTSASYNEQFF
TRBJ2-1	TRBV29-1	CSVLLDNGYNEQFF
TRBJ2-1	TRBV12-3/TRBV12-4	CASSLILRGVDRRDREYNEQFF
TRBJ1-2	TRBV28	CASSSAMSVGYTF
TRBJ1-4	TRBV4-1	CASSQSPRGGNEKLFF
TRBJ1-1	TRBV5-5	CASSFDRVTTEAFF
TRBJ2-1	TRBV12-3/TRBV12-4	CASRVAGRAYNEQFF
TRBJ2-1	TRBV3-1	CASSQDWYGGDTYNEQFF
TRBJ1-2	TRBV9	CASSVDPAYGYTF
TRBJ1-1	TRBV7-2	CASSLGGLGNTEAFF
TRBJ1-1	TRBV20-1	CSALSDRTEAFF
TRBJ2-7	TRBV7-2	CASSQLAGGRNEQYF
TRBJ2-5	TRBV7-3	CASSPRLAGYNEQYF